The T cell receptor beta chain under discussion was sequenced for a study of blood T cell repertoires in COVID-19. Across the whole study: Whether acute or convalescent, the COVID-19 samples came from the United States, Italy and Spain.

Produced via immunoSEQ multiplex PCR; TCRdb's table is partial and in-frame only. The table shows 50,000 to 60,000 clones, with roughly 90% occurring only once. J was trimmed by 10 bases and V by 4 bases; bases with no gene match: 3. Germline lookup yields CDR1 LGHNA and CDR2 YSLEER. The CDR3 spans 13 residues. The sequence came from a woman of 80 years or more with acute or convalescent COVID-19. The rearrangement joins TRBV4-3 to TRBJ2-1, with 11 bases lining up with TRBD2. Sequencing was performed on peripheral blood. CDR3 protein: CASSPGLADEQFF. The CDR3 DNA reads TGCGCCAGCAGCCCGGGACTAGCGGACGAGCAGTTCTTC.